The TCR beta chain under discussion was sequenced for a study of beta chain features in type 1 diabetes (dated by TCRdb to the late 2010s). As for the study more broadly: Patients and healthy donors did not differ in mean age, gender distribution, total cell number or subset yield. A total of roughly 110 million sorted cells were examined across all samples, and the number of cells per subset was strongly correlated with RNA yield. The study compared TCRB repertoires of sorted circulating CD4+ T cell subsets between recently diagnosed type 1 diabetes patients and matched healthy donors. Naive and central memory subsets were obtained from all 30 or so donors, but regulatory and stem cell-like memory subsets were isolated from only 8 patients and roughly 8 healthy donors. Results and caveats for the whole study, not just this receptor: Type 1 diabetes patients showed a moderate but significant shortening of TCRB CDR3 length in all four CD4+ subsets. Naive, central memory and regulatory TCRB repertoires appeared to be more alike among patients than among healthy donors. Only small numbers of individuals were included in the HLA sub-analyses, which left unresolved whether HLA type had any influence on TCRB rearrangement. PCR may preferentially amplify shorter templates, but because patient and control samples were amplified and corrected together, any resulting skew would affect both groups equally. At VDJ recombination sites, patients with type 1 diabetes made fewer insertions and deleted more nucleotides, a pattern implying thymic rearrangement abnormalities. Because cDNA was sequenced instead of genomic DNA, highly expressing activated cells could be over-represented, though the groups showed no difference in activation or CD3 levels.

Points on this clone: The antigen it recognizes is unknown. Per-nucleotide qualities are absent, and no much larger clonotype sits a single base away.

From each donor, a single peripheral blood sample of approximately 120 mL on average was drawn into heparinised tubes. Naive, central memory, regulatory and stem cell-like memory CD4+ T cells were sorted on a BD FACSAria II using a panel including CD45RO, CCR7, CD25, CD127, CD95 and CD27. Purity was above 98% for every sorted population. PBMCs were isolated immediately by Lymphoprep density gradient centrifugation and stained directly without culture. To minimize batch effects, samples were stained and sorted in pairs, one healthy donor with one patient per experiment. All of the isolated RNA was reverse transcribed with the High Capacity cDNA Reverse Transcription Kit, so expressed TCRB transcripts were sequenced. Deep immunoSEQ sequencing was performed on naive, central memory and regulatory T cell samples, with an average of approximately 3.9 million total reads per sample. Sorted cells were lysed in RLT buffer, and RNA was extracted using DNase-treated RNeasy Micro or Mini kits according to cell number. Each cell subset was processed separately to prevent cross-contamination, with patient and healthy donor samples processed together. The immunoSEQ multiplex PCR was used to amplify TCRB sequences from cDNA, generating 87-bp fragments that spanned the CDR3 region. The amplicons were sequenced using the Illumina HiSeq platform. For the original study's pipeline: Synthetic template baselines were used to correct PCR bias computationally, reads within Hamming distance 2 were collapsed, and singletons that could not be merged were discarded. Reads were aligned against IMGT to assign V, D and J genes, CDR3 length and insertions or deletions at six rearrangement sites. Clonotype counts were normalized to sorted cell number within each subset before computing true diversity and Gini coefficients with the tcR R package. The overlap coefficient, calculated on TCRB nucleotide sequences, was used to quantify repertoire sharing. Out-of-frame TCRB sequences from naive cells were analyzed to stand in for the pre-selection repertoire. The clones in this table, taken by TCRdb from immuneACCESS, are in-frame only. Not every clone is retained; where verified, under half of the shortfall comes from an unresolved V gene, and the cause of the rest is unknown. That table furnishes V, J and clone size, whereas the DNA furnished D and trimming. Here the sample has about 740,000 clones; roughly 12% occur a single time. The leading ten clones occupy about 0.02% of the sample.

Per the germline V gene, SGHTA is the CDR1 and FQGNSA is the CDR2. The CDR3 goes from the cysteine to the phenylalanine over 12 residues. Of the read, only the CDR3 DNA is kept; its 36 bases are in frame from base 1. The V end loses 5 bases and the J end loses 13 bases, and a stretch of 15 bases separates them. Recombination linked TRBV7-2 to TRBJ2-1; a confident D gene designation cannot be given. The sample comprised naive CD4+ T cells from blood. In light of the paper, this sample's cell subset or site label describes: true naive CD4+ T cells. The receptor's source is a young man with type 1 diabetes. CDR3 reads: CASSRPPGSQFF. The DNA sequence is as follows: TGTGCCAGCAGCCGCCCCCCAGGATCACAGTTCTTC.